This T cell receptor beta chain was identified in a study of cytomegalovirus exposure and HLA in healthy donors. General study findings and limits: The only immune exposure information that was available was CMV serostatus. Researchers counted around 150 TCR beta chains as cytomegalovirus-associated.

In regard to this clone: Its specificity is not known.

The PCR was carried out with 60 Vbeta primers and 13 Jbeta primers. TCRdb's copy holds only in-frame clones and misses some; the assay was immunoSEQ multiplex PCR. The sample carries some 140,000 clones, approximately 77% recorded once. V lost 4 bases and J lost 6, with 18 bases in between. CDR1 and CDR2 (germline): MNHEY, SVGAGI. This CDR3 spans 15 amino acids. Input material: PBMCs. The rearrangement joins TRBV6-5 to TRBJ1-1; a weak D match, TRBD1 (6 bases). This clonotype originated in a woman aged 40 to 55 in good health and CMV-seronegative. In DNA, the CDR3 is TGTGCCAGCAGTTCGGGGGGGGCGGGTAAGTCTGAAGCTTTCTTT. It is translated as CASSSGGAGKSEAFF.